This TCR beta chain was profiled in a study of blood T cells in healthy people across ages. Trimming stripped 0 bases from V and 8 bases from J, with 17 bases between. The CDR3 runs to 17 residues. Germline loops: CDR1 LGHNA, CDR2 YNFKEQ. A sample-barcoded 5' primer and a J-beta primer mix were used in a second PCR of roughly 6 to 11 cycles. Each CDR3 protein is one row after TCRdb ran MiXCR on the 5' RACE reads. This table has approximately 1,000,000 distinct CDR3 sequences, more than 30% appearing once. This clonotype was picked up a small number of times. Material: blood. This TCR was sampled from a man aged 18 to 29 in good health. The gene calls are TRBV4-2 and TRBJ1-6; D is unresolved. The CDR3 reads CASSQDLPGLMDSPLHF. CDR3 DNA sequence: TGTGCCAGCAGCCAAGATCTCCCAGGATTAATGGATTCACCCCTCCACTTT.